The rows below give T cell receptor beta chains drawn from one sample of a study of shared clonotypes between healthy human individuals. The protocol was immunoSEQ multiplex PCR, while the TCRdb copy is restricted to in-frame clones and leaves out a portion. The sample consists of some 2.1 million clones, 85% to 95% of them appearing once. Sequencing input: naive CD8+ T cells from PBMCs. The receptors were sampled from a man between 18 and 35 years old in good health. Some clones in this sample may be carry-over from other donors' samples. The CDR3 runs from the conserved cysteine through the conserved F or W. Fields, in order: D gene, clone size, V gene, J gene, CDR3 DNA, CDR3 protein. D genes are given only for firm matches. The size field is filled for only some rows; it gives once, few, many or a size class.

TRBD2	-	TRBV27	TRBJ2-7	TGTGCCAGCATTTCATTGGGACGGGGGGCCTACGAGCAGTACTTC	CASISLGRGAYEQYF
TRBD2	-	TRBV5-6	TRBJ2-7	TGTGCCAGCAGCCTAGGACTAGCGGGAGTACCGCCGGGCGAGCAGTACTTC	CASSLGLAGVPPGEQYF
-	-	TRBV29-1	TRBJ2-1	TGCAGCGTCATCCAGCCGAGCTCCTACAATGAGCAGTTCTTC	CSVIQPSSYNEQFF
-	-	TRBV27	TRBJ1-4	TGTGCCAGCAGTTCCTCGCCGGGGGGGCCCCGATTAGGAAAACTGTTTTTT	CASSSSPGGPRLGKLFF
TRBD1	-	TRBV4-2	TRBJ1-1	TGTGCCAGTAAAACCCGGGACAGTTTCGAGAACACTGAAGCTTTCTTT	CASKTRDSFENTEAFF
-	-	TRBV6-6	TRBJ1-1	TGTGCCAGCAGTTACGCCAACACTGAAGCTTTCTTT	CASSYANTEAFF
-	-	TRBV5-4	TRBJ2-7	TGTGCCAGCAGGAAAGGGACCGAGAGCTCCTACGAGCAGTACTTC	CASRKGTESSYEQYF
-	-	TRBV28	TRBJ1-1	TGTGCCAGCAGTTTAGGTTTCCGGGGGGGCGCCCATGAAGCTTTCTTT	CASSLGFRGGAHEAFF
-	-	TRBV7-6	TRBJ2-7	TGTGCCAGCAGCTTAGAAACTGGGTCCGAGCAGTACTTC	CASSLETGSEQYF
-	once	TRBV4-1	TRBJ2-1	TGCGCCAGCAGCCAACCCCTAGGGGAGGAGCAGTTCTTC	CASSQPLGEEQFF
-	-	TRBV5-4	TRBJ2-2	TGTGCCAGCACCCAGGGGCAAGCCCTGGCCGGGGAGCTGTTTTTT	CASTQGQALAGELFF
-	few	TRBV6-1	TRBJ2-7	TGTGCCAGCAGTGAAGGCGGACTGATAGCCTACGAGCAGTACTTC	CASSEGGLIAYEQYF
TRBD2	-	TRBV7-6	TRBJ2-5	TGTGCCAGCAGCGAGGGGAGGGCCGATGAGACCCAGTACTTC	CASSEGRADETQYF
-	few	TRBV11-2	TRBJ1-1	TGTGCCACCGGTTTTGTGACTACTGAAGCTTTCTTT	CATGFVTTEAFF
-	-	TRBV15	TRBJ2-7	TGTGCCACCAGCAGAGATGTTAGCGGATCCTACGAGCAGTACTTC	CATSRDVSGSYEQYF
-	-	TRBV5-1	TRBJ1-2	TGCGCCAGCAGCCCGGCGGGTCATTTGTATGGCTACACCTTC	CASSPAGHLYGYTF
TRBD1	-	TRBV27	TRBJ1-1	TGTGCCAGCATCAAGACAGGGGAGGCTTTCTTT	CASIKTGEAFF
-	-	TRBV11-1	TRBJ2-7	TGTGCCAGCAGCTTACGGTCCATGGGCGAGCAGTACTTC	CASSLRSMGEQYF
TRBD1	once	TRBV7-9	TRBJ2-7	TGTGCCAGCAGCTTCGGGACAGGCTCCTACGAGCAGTACTTC	CASSFGTGSYEQYF
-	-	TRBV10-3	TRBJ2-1	TGTGCCATCAGTGAGTCATCCGGGATCCCCTACAATGAGCAGTTCTTC	CAISESSGIPYNEQFF
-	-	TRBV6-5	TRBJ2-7	TGTGCCAGCAGCCCAGGGGGGAACGAGCAGTACTTC	CASSPGGNEQYF
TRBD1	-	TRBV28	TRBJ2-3	TGTGCCAGCAATATTTGGGACAGAACTACTAGCACAGATACGCAGTATTTT	CASNIWDRTTSTDTQYF
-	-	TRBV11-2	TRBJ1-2	TGTGCCAGCAGCATGAAACCAGGGGCCCACAATGGCTACACCTTC	CASSMKPGAHNGYTF
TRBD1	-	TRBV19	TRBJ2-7	TGTGCCAGTAGCCCCGGGACAGGGGGATACGAGCAGTACTTC	CASSPGTGGYEQYF
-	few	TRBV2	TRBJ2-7	TGTGCCAGCAGTGGACAGGTCACCTACGAGCAGTACTTC	CASSGQVTYEQYF
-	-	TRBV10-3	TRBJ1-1	TGTGCCACCAAGCCGGACAGTCAGAACACTGAAGCTTTCTTT	CATKPDSQNTEAFF
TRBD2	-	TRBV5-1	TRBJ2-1	TGCGCCAGCAGACTATCTGGTCGGGAGGGCCCAATTTACAATGAGCAGTTCTTC	CASRLSGREGPIYNEQFF
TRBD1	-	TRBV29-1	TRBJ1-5	TGCAGCGCCACGACAGGGGTGAAGGAACAGCCCCAGCATTTT	CSATTGVKEQPQHF
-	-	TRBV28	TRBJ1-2	TGTGCCAGCAGTTCGTTCCGCTACTATGGCTACACCTTC	CASSSFRYYGYTF
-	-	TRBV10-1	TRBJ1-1	TGCGCCACCACGCACGGGGGGGAAGCTTTCTTT	CATTHGGEAFF
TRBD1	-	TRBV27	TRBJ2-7	TGTGCCAGCAGTCCTGGGACAGGTAGCTCCTACGAGCAGTACTTC	CASSPGTGSSYEQYF
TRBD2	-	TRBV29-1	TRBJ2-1	TGCAGCGTTGAAGTAGGGCTAGCGGGATCCTACAATGAGCAGTTCTTC	CSVEVGLAGSYNEQFF
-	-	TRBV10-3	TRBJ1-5	TGTGCCATCAGTGACAGGGATAATCAGCCCCAGCATTTT	CAISDRDNQPQHF
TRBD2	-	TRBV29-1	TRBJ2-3	TGCAGCGGCACGGGGGGGGGCACAGATACGCAGTATTTT	CSGTGGGTDTQYF
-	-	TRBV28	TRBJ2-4	TGTGCCAGCAGTTTTTTGCCCACAGGGCCGGAAAACATTCAGTACTTC	CASSFLPTGPENIQYF
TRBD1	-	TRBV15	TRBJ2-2	TGTGCCACCAGCAGTGGGACAGTCACCACGAACACCGGGGAGCTGTTTTTT	CATSSGTVTTNTGELFF
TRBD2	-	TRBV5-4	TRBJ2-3	TGTGCCAGCAGCTTGAGGCGGGAGATTAGCACAGATACGCAGTATTTT	CASSLRREISTDTQYF
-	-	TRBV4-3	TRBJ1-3	TGCGCCAGCAGCCAAGATCCCGGAGACACCATATATTTT	CASSQDPGDTIYF
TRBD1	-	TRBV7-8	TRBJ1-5	TGTGCCAGCAGCTTAGCTGGACAGGGCAATCAGCCCCAGCATTTT	CASSLAGQGNQPQHF